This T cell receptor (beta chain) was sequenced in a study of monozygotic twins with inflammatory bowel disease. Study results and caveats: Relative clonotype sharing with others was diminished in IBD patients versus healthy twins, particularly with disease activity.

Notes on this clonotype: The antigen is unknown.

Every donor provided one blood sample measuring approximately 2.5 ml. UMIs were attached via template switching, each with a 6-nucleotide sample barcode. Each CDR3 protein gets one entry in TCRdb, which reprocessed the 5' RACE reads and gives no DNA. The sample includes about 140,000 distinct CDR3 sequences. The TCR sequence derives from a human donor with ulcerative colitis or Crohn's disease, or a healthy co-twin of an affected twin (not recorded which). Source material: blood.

The CDR3 reads CASSPGQGINQPQHF. The chain is built from TRBV3-1 and TRBJ1-5; the TRBD1 assignment by TCRdb is unverifiable without DNA. CDR1 and CDR2 from the germline V gene are LGHDT and YNNKEL (reference sequence). This CDR3 contains 15 residues. Drawing the rest from reference TRBV3-1 and TRBJ1-5, the complete variable domain is DTAVSQTPKYLVTQMGNDKSIKCEQNLGHDTMYWYKQDSKKFLKIMFSYNNKELIINETVPNRFSPKSPDKAHLNLHINSLELGDSAVYFCASSPGQGINQPQHFGDGTRLSIL.